This entry is about one T cell receptor (beta chain). Antigen specificity is unknown. The sequence runs out 3 residues before the end of the CDR3; the remainder is reconstructed from the germline J gene. Equal genomic DNA amounts from CVID and control samples were sequenced. TCRdb's table, derived via immunoSEQ multiplex PCR, lists solely in-frame clones and lacks some. With 6,500 to 8,500 clones in the sample, the ten largest clones hold 3.5% to 4.5%. Donors gave about 5 to 8 ml heparinized peripheral whole blood. The data originate from a study of T cell clonality in common variable immunodeficiency. Overall study results and limits: CVID subjects had higher TCRbeta clonality than healthy controls, most marked in about a third. Common variable immunodeficiency TCR beta sequences reportedly had fewer deletions and N-nucleotide insertions.

V was clipped by 6 bases and J by 2 bases, with 11 bases between them. The CDR3 has 13 amino acids. Per germline, CDR1 KGHSH and CDR2 LQKENI. The sequence was collected from a human donor with common variable immunodeficiency. Source material: peripheral blood mononuclear cells. The rearrangement links TRBV18 to TRBJ2-7, with TRBD2 as a possible D gene (6 bases). Incomplete CDR3 DNA: TGTGCCAGCTCTTTCGGGGGAACCTACGAG. Protein: CASSFGGTYE. The whole CDR3 sequence reads CASSFGGTYEQYF.